These T cell receptor beta chains were read from a single sample in a study of control samples from healthy donors and cancer patients. Profiling relied on immunoSEQ multiplex PCR, and the TCRdb table lists in-frame clones only, not all of them. The repertoire holds around 140,000 clones, with about 90% as singletons. Specimen: blood. These receptors all stem from a young man in good health. CDR3s include the opening cysteine and the closing phenylalanine or tryptophan. The D gene is left open where the match is weak. Part of the rows lack a size; the others show once, few, many or a class for expanded clones.

J: TRBJ1-1
size: .
V: TRBV7-3
D: .
CDR3: CASSLRGGGGTEAFF
DNA: TGTGCCAGCAGCTTAAGGGGAGGGGGAGGCACTGAAGCTTTCTTT

J: TRBJ1-2
size: few
V: TRBV3-1/TRBV3-2
D: TRBD1
CDR3: CASSQGQGRGYTF
DNA: TGTGCCAGCAGCCAAGGACAGGGGAGGGGCTACACCTTC

J: TRBJ2-2
size: .
V: TRBV6-1
D: .
CDR3: CASSDSLAPGELFF
DNA: TGTGCCAGCAGTGATTCCCTAGCCCCCGGGGAGCTGTTTTTT

J: TRBJ1-1
size: .
V: TRBV2
D: .
CDR3: CASSDSVGQYTEAFF
DNA: TGTGCCAGCAGTGACTCCGTTGGACAGTACACTGAAGCTTTCTTT

J: TRBJ2-1
size: .
V: TRBV11-3
D: .
CDR3: CASGSGPYNEQFF
DNA: TGTGCCAGCGGGTCTGGACCCTACAATGAGCAGTTCTTC

J: TRBJ1-6
size: .
V: TRBV6-5
D: .
CDR3: CASGSSYNSPLHF
DNA: TGTGCCAGCGGGAGCTCCTATAATTCACCCCTCCACTTT

J: TRBJ2-7
size: once
V: TRBV2
D: TRBD1
CDR3: CASSSDRGIYEQYF
DNA: TGTGCCAGCAGTAGTGACAGGGGCATCTACGAGCAGTACTTC

J: TRBJ2-7
size: .
V: TRBV29-1
D: TRBD1
CDR3: CSVATGPYYEQYF
DNA: TGCAGCGTAGCGACAGGGCCCTACTACGAGCAGTACTTC

J: TRBJ1-3
size: .
V: TRBV6-4
D: .
CDR3: CASSDSMGLPGGNTIYF
DNA: TGTGCCAGCAGTGACTCGATGGGACTCCCAGGCGGGAACACCATATATTTT

J: TRBJ1-2
size: .
V: TRBV5-6
D: .
CDR3: CASSLGGNWQGLYGYTF
DNA: TGTGCCAGCAGCTTGGGAGGTAATTGGCAGGGACTCTATGGCTACACCTTC

J: TRBJ2-7
size: .
V: TRBV5-6
D: .
CDR3: CASHVGTVTYEQYF
DNA: TGTGCCAGCCACGTTGGGACGGTTACCTACGAGCAGTACTTC

J: TRBJ1-1
size: few
V: TRBV20-1
D: .
CDR3: CSTVFLTEAFF
DNA: TGCAGCACCGTTTTTTTGACTGAAGCTTTCTTT

J: TRBJ1-1
size: .
V: TRBV6-4
D: TRBD1
CDR3: CASRTPRDSRTNTEAFF
DNA: TGTGCCAGCAGGACCCCCCGGGACAGCAGAACGAACACTGAAGCTTTCTTT

J: TRBJ2-7
size: large
V: TRBV7-9
D: TRBD1
CDR3: CASSLYGAGGSSYEQYF
DNA: TGTGCCAGCAGCTTATATGGGGCAGGGGGATCCTCCTACGAGCAGTACTTC

J: TRBJ2-7
size: .
V: TRBV9
D: TRBD2
CDR3: CASSRNSGVLYEQYF
DNA: TGTGCCAGCAGCCGCAACAGCGGGGTTCTTTACGAGCAGTACTTC

J: TRBJ1-2
size: .
V: TRBV3-1/TRBV3-2
D: .
CDR3: CASSQCPRGGFYGYTF
DNA: TGTGCCAGCAGCCAATGCCCCCGGGGGGGGTTCTATGGCTACACCTTC

J: TRBJ2-1
size: few
V: TRBV3-1/TRBV3-2
D: .
CDR3: CASSQADRVSNEQFF
DNA: TGTGCCAGCAGCCAAGCGGACAGAGTTTCCAATGAGCAGTTCTTC

J: TRBJ1-3
size: .
V: TRBV15
D: .
CDR3: CATSRDVGVSGNTIYF
DNA: TGTGCCACCAGCAGAGATGTAGGGGTCTCTGGAAACACCATATATTTT

J: TRBJ2-7
size: once
V: TRBV4-2
D: TRBD1
CDR3: CASSQDVGQGHRSREQYF
DNA: TGTGCCAGCAGCCAAGATGTGGGACAGGGTCATCGTAGTCGCGAGCAGTACTTC

J: TRBJ2-7
size: .
V: TRBV6-2/TRBV6-3
D: TRBD2
CDR3: CASSDSGGPYEQYF
DNA: TGTGCCAGCAGTGATAGCGGGGGACCCTACGAGCAGTACTTC

J: TRBJ1-1
size: once
V: TRBV2
D: .
CDR3: CASTPEIGVKSEAFF
DNA: TGTGCCAGCACCCCTGAGATAGGGGTGAAGTCTGAAGCTTTCTTT

J: TRBJ1-1
size: .
V: TRBV4-1
D: .
CDR3: CASSQDWGGRATEAFF
DNA: TGCGCCAGCAGCCAAGACTGGGGAGGGCGGGCCACTGAAGCTTTCTTT

J: TRBJ1-1
size: .
V: TRBV20-1
D: .
CDR3: CSARSTTEAFF
DNA: TGCAGTGCCCGGAGTACGACTGAAGCTTTCTTT

J: TRBJ2-1
size: .
V: TRBV6-2/TRBV6-3
D: TRBD2
CDR3: CASSYSKTLAGGPREQFF
DNA: TGTGCCAGCAGTTACTCGAAGACACTAGCGGGGGGGCCCCGCGAGCAGTTCTTC